The 16 T cell receptor beta chains given below trace back to one sample, sequenced in a study of OX40 agonist ivuxolimab in advanced cancers. Using immunoSEQ multiplex PCR, the repertoire was profiled, and TCRdb retains in-frame clones only, with some absent. Among tens of thousands of clones listed, approximately 89% were seen once. Sequencing used CD4+ or CD8+ T cells sorted from blood, obtained in a trial of the OX40 agonist ivuxolimab. The receptors stem from an adult with an advanced solid tumor such as melanoma, head and neck, liver or kidney cancer.

The chain couples TRBV6-5 to TRBJ2-1; 12 nucleotides line up with TRBD2. The ends lost 4 bases at V and 3 bases at J; junction bases unmatched: 1. The CDR3 runs 15 residues. The V gene's germline CDR1 is MNHEY and CDR2 SVGAGI. CDR3 nucleotide sequence: TGTGCCAGCAGTTCACTAGCGGGAGGCTACAATGAGCAGTTCTTC. Translation gives CASSSLAGGYNEQFF.

The chain uses TRBV5-4 and TRBJ1-2; D might be TRBD1 (6 bases). The CDR3 loop spans 16 amino acids. The V end was cut by 4 bases, the J end by 6 bases, with 22 bases between. Germline CDR1 SGHNT, CDR2 YYREEE (reference sequence). The CDR3 DNA follows: TGTGCCAGCAGCCCCGGGTGGGGGGGCGGAGCAGATGGCTACACCTTC. This encodes CASSPGWGGGADGYTF. The whole variable domain, filled in from reference TRBV5-4 and TRBJ1-2, reads ETGVTQSPTHLIKTRGQQVTLRCSSQSGHNTVSWYQQALGQGPQFIFQYYREEENGRGNFPPRFSGLQFPNYSSELNVNALELDDSALYLCASSPGWGGGADGYTFGSGTRLTVV.

The gene calls are TRBV7-2 and TRBJ2-7; no clear D. Germline assignment: CDR1 SGHTA and CDR2 FQGNSA. Between the trimmed V and J ends, which lost 0 bases and 1 base, there was a span of 7 bases. The CDR3 loop spans 14 amino acids. Here the CDR3 DNA reads TGTGCCAGCAGCTTAGCGGTCGGGTCCTACGAGCAGTACTTC. The encoded protein is CASSLAVGSYEQYF.

The CDR3 sequence is CAISGQGPENTEAFF. The CDR3 DNA follows: TGTGCCATCAGCGGACAGGGGCCAGAGAACACTGAAGCTTTCTTT. The gene calls are TRBV10-3 and TRBJ1-1; TRBD1 agrees at 9 bases. This CDR3 comprises 15 residues. Losses at the gene ends were 6 bases for V and 1 base for J; bases not matched to a gene: 6. Germline CDR1 and CDR2: ENHRY and SYGVKD.

This chain joins TRBV15 and TRBJ2-2; 7 nucleotides agree with TRBD2. After removal of 1 base from V and 2 bases from J, the junction contained 4 bases not matched to a gene. CDR3 size: 16 residues. The germline gives CDR1 LNHNV, CDR2 YYDKDF (reference sequence). The CDR3 DNA sequence: TGTGCCACCAGCAGAGGGGCTAGCGGAAACACCGGGGAGCTGTTTTTT. Its protein is CATSRGASGNTGELFF.

This clone has just a few counts. The V gene is TRBV28, the J gene TRBJ2-2, with D unclear. V dropped 4 bases and J dropped 8 bases, with 5 bases sitting between them. The CDR3 length is 11 residues. Germline CDR1 and CDR2: MDHEN and SYDVKM. The CDR3, as DNA: TGTGCCAGCAGTTACCATGGGGAGCTGTTTTTT. Translation gives CASSYHGELFF. The whole variable domain, remainder taken from reference TRBV28 and TRBJ2-2, is DVKVTQSSRYLVKRTGEKVFLECVQDMDHENMFWYRQDPGLGLRLIYFSYDVKMKEKGDIPEGYSVSREKKERFSLILESASTNQTSMYLCASSYHGELFFGEGSRLTVL.

J is TRBJ2-1 and V is TRBV2, with D hard to call. Germline CDR1 reads SNHLY; CDR2 reads FYNNEI. The ends were cut back, 5 bases at V and 1 base at J, with 6 bases in the middle. The CDR3 runs to 13 residues. The CDR3 protein is CASSWESYNEQFF. DNA of the CDR3: TGTGCCAGCAGTTGGGAATCCTACAATGAGCAGTTCTTC. Complete variable domain (other parts from reference TRBV2 and TRBJ2-1): EPEVTQTPSHQVTQMGQEVILRCVPISNHLYFYWYRQILGQKVEFLVSFYNNEISEKSEIFDDQFSVERPDGSNFTLKIRSTKLEDSAMYFCASSWESYNEQFFGPGTRLTVL.

This sequence joins TRBV2 and TRBJ1-1; possibly TRBD1 for D (5 bases). CDR3 size: 14 residues. Trimming left V 6 bases short and J 1 base short, with 12 bases between. Germline V gene lookup returns CDR1 SNHLY and CDR2 FYNNEI. The CDR3 DNA sequence: TGTGCCAGCAGCGTCGGGACGAGGAACACTGAAGCTTTCTTT. It translates to CASSVGTRNTEAFF.

This clone has a single count. The chain is built from TRBV15 and TRBJ1-4; 7 positions agree with TRBD1. This CDR3 has 16 amino acids. After removal of 0 bases from V and 6 bases from J, the junction contained 7 bases not matched to a gene. Germline CDR1 reads LNHNV; CDR2 reads YYDKDF (reference sequence). CDR3: CATSRDKGAGDEKLFF. The DNA of the CDR3 is TGTGCCACCAGCAGAGATAAGGGGGCCGGGGATGAAAAACTGTTTTTT.

V and J are TRBV15 and TRBJ2-2; D is uncertain. V was clipped by 5 bases and J by 4 bases, with 20 bases between them. Germline V gene lookup returns CDR1 LNHNV and CDR2 YYDKDF (reference sequence). The length of the CDR3 is 17 residues. The CDR3 DNA reads as TGTGCCACCAGCCCAGAGGCAGGTACCGTCCTCACCGGGGAGCTGTTTTTT. Its translation: CATSPEAGTVLTGELFF.

This chain uses TRBV20-1 with TRBJ2-1; D unclear. The CDR3 extends over 11 amino acids. Germline CDR1 and CDR2: DFQATT and SNEGSKA (reference sequence). Trimming shortened V by 8 bases and J by 5 bases, and 10 bases separated the two germline ends. The CDR3 DNA sequence: TGCAGTTCACCGGAGAACAATGAGCAGTTCTTC. As protein: CSSPENNEQFF.

The rearrangement links TRBV10-1 to TRBJ1-3, with a tentative D call TRBD1 (6 bases). The CDR3 consists of 16 residues. Germline V gene data show CDR1 as WNHNN and CDR2 as SYGVQD (reference sequence). CDR3 DNA sequence: TGCGCTAAGCCCCGGGACACATATTCGAATGGAAACACCATATATTTT. It codes for CAKPRDTYSNGNTIYF.

The rearrangement links TRBV29-1 to TRBJ2-2, with D uncertain. V was cut by 2 bases and J by 1 base, with 8 bases left in between. Germline CDR1 is SQVTM and CDR2 is ANQGSEA. The CDR3 is made up of 14 amino acids. The CDR3 DNA reads TGCAGCGTTGAACATAGAGGGAACACCGGGGAGCTGTTTTTT. Residues: CSVEHRGNTGELFF.

The V gene is TRBV2, the J gene TRBJ2-7, with D possibly TRBD2 on 6 matching bases. CDR3 length: 12 residues. V was shortened by 6 bases and J by 2 bases, with 8 bases between the two germline ends. Germline lookup yields CDR1 SNHLY and CDR2 FYNNEI. CDR3 sequence: CASSGTPYEQYF. The CDR3 nucleotides are TGTGCCAGCAGCGGGACTCCCTACGAGCAGTACTTC.

The V gene is TRBV5-1, the J gene TRBJ1-2; D call uncertain. V lost 0 bases, J lost 4 bases, and 7 bases lay in between. This CDR3 is built from 13 residues. CDR1 and CDR2 (germline): SGHRS, YFSETQ. The CDR3 sequence: CASSLAGSYGYTF. Written as DNA, the CDR3 is TGCGCCAGCAGCTTGGCGGGCTCCTATGGCTACACCTTC.

This chain joins TRBV9 and TRBJ1-4, with TRBD1 matching 8 bases. Looked up from germline, CDR1 is SGDLS and CDR2 is YYNGEE. There are 15 residues in the CDR3. The V segment lost 3 bases and the J segment 8 bases; nucleotides outside the gene matches: 9. The CDR3 DNA reads as TGTGCCAGCAGCGCTACCGGACAGGGAGGCGAAAAACTGTTTTTT. Its translation: CASSATGQGGEKLFF.